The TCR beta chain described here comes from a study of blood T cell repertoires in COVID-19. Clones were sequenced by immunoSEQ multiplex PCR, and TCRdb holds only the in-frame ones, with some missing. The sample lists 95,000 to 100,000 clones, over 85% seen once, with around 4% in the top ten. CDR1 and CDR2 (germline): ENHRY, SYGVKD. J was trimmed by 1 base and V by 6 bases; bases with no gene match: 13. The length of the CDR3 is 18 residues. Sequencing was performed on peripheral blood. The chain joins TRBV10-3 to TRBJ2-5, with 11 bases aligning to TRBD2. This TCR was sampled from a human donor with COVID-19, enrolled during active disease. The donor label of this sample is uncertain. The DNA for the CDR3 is TGTGCCATCAGAGGACCCGGGACTAGCGGTGTTCTCCAAGAGACCCAGTACTTC. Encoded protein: CAIRGPGTSGVLQETQYF.